Listed here are 8 T cell receptor beta chains from one sample, sequenced in a study of T cell responses to AZD1222 COVID-19 vaccine. Sequenced by immunoSEQ multiplex PCR; TCRdb stores in-frame clones only, minus some. The sample gives about 130,000 clones, 90% to 95% of which show up once; about 3% is in the top ten. Sequenced material: peripheral blood, taken on day 0 of AZD1222 vaccination. These receptors were obtained from an adult in good health.

The chain employs TRBV28 and TRBJ2-7; D uncertain. The CDR3 runs to 12 residues. V dropped 5 bases and J dropped 6 bases, with 11 bases sitting between them. In germline, CDR1 is MDHEN, CDR2 SYDVKM. CDR3 amino acids: CASSTSRREQYF. The CDR3 coding sequence is TGTGCCAGCAGTACCAGCAGGCGCGAGCAGTACTTC.

V gene TRBV18 combines with J gene TRBJ1-5; D is uncertain. Per germline, CDR1 KGHSH and CDR2 LQKENI. CDR3 length: 13 amino acids. Trimming took 2 bases from V and 5 from J, leaving 7 bases between them. The CDR3 sequence is CASSPSQDQPQHF. The CDR3 coding sequence is TGTGCCAGCTCACCAAGTCAAGATCAGCCCCAGCATTTT. The entire variable domain, with the rest obtained from reference TRBV18 and TRBJ1-5, is as follows: NAGVMQNPRHLVRRRGQEARLRCSPMKGHSHVYWYRQLPEEGLKFMVYLQKENIIDESGMPKERFSAEFPKEGPSILRIQQVVRGDSAAYFCASSPSQDQPQHFGDGTRLSIL.

J is TRBJ1-2 and V is TRBV7-2; D may be TRBD1 (5 bases). CDR1 and CDR2 (germline): SGHTA, FQGNSA. V gave up 3 bases and J gave up 5 bases, with 16 bases separating them. The CDR3 is made up of 15 amino acids. The CDR3 DNA reads as TGTGCCAGCAGCTTGGAAACAGGTCGGGGTTATGGCTACACCTTC. Translating gives CASSLETGRGYGYTF. Together with reference TRBV7-2 and TRBJ1-2, the CDR3 gives the full variable domain: GAGVSQSPSNKVTEKGKDVELRCDPISGHTALYWYRQSLGQGLEFLIYFQGNSAPDKSGLPSDRFSAERTGGSVSTLTIQRTQQEDSAVYLCASSLETGRGYGYTFGSGTRLTVV.

This sequence joins TRBV7-9 and TRBJ2-2; D remains unclear. The CDR3 is 14 residues long. In germline, CDR1 is SEHNR, CDR2 FQNEAQ (reference sequence). The ends were cut back, 2 bases at V and 4 bases at J, with 8 bases in the middle. The CDR3 protein is CASSLRLATGELFF. The CDR3 DNA is TGTGCCAGCAGCTTACGCCTGGCCACCGGGGAGCTGTTTTTT.

The chain is built from TRBV7-6 and TRBJ2-2; the match to TRBD2 covers 8 bases. The CDR3 sequence is 16 residues long. Germline V gene lookup returns CDR1 SGHVS and CDR2 FNYEAQ. Losses at the gene ends were 1 base for V and 1 base for J; bases not matched to a gene: 2. CDR3 amino acids: CASSLEAGVNTGELFF. Written as DNA, the CDR3 is TGTGCCAGCAGCTTAGAAGCGGGAGTGAACACCGGGGAGCTGTTTTTT.

This chain uses TRBV7-6 with TRBJ1-3; D uncertain. The V end was cut by 1 base, the J end by 0 bases, with 10 bases between. There are 16 residues in the CDR3. Per germline, CDR1 SGHVS and CDR2 FNYEAQ. The CDR3 is CASSLEADHSGNTIYF. Written as DNA, the CDR3 is TGTGCCAGCAGCTTAGAGGCGGACCACTCTGGAAACACCATATATTTT.

The chain's CDR3 is CASTQGGEQYF. CDR3 nucleotides: TGTGCCAGCACGCAGGGAGGCGAGCAGTACTTC. This sequence joins TRBV6-5 and TRBJ2-7, with D perhaps matching TRBD2 (6 bases). Trimming took 7 bases from V and 6 from J, leaving 10 bases between them. Germline values: CDR1 MNHEY, CDR2 SVGAGI. The CDR3 runs to 11 residues.

The V call is TRBV20-1, the J call TRBJ2-3; D remains ambiguous. V dropped 3 bases and J dropped 1 base, with 8 bases sitting between them. Per the germline V gene, CDR1 is DFQATT and CDR2 is SNEGSKA (reference sequence). The CDR3 totals 13 residues. The CDR3 reads CSASQARTDTQYF. For the CDR3, the DNA is TGCAGTGCTAGTCAGGCCCGCACAGATACGCAGTATTTT.